These 32 T cell receptor beta chains were all obtained from the same sample, sequenced in a study of shared clonotypes between healthy human individuals. Method: immunoSEQ multiplex PCR; TCRdb's copy keeps in-frame clones and lacks some. The sample has about 1 million clones, under 80% seen once; the top ten hold around 1.5%. Specimen: memory CD4+ T cells sorted from blood. Regarding subset: CD45RA-negative fraction. The receptors shown here come from a man aged 18 to 30 in good health.

The chain uses TRBV9 and TRBJ2-7, with D maybe TRBD2 (6 bases). The germline CDR1 and CDR2 sequences are SGDLS and YYNGEE. The length of the CDR3 is 15 residues. V shed 4 bases and J shed 6 bases, with 20 bases lying between them. The CDR3 bases are TGTGCCAGCAGCCGCGGAGGGACGGCGCCCTCCGAGCAGTACTTC. Protein sequence: CASSRGGTAPSEQYF. Full variable domain (remainder filled in from reference TRBV9 and TRBJ2-7): DSGVTQTPKHLITATGQRVTLRCSPRSGDLSVYWYQQSLDQGLQFLIQYYNGEERAKGNILERFSAQQFPDLHSELNLSSLELGDSALYFCASSRGGTAPSEQYFGPGTRLTVT.

CDR3 protein: CASSARDLLAYNEQFF. The CDR3 nucleotides are TGTGCCAGCAGCGCCCGAGATCTCCTCGCCTACAATGAGCAGTTCTTC. The genes are TRBV9 and TRBJ2-1; D is undetermined. From germline, CDR1 is SGDLS and CDR2 YYNGEE. V lost 3 bases, J lost 2 bases, and 15 bases lay in between. CDR3 length: 16 amino acids.

This chain joins TRBV7-2 and TRBJ2-1; TRBD2 agrees at 10 bases. After removal of 0 bases from V and 7 bases from J, the junction contained 6 bases not matched to a gene. Germline V CDR1 and CDR2: SGHTA, FQGNSA. There are 16 residues in the CDR3. The CDR3 DNA is TGTGCCAGCAGCTTAGCACCGGGACTAGCGCGGAATGAGCAGTTCTTC. Its protein is CASSLAPGLARNEQFF.

The chain has TRBV14 and TRBJ2-1; the match to TRBD2 covers 11 bases. The CDR3 spans 15 residues. Germline V CDR1 and CDR2: SGHDN, FVKESK. Trimming took 4 bases from V and 7 from J; bases not matched to a gene: 6. CDR3 in DNA: TGTGCCAGCAGCCTCCTAGCGGGAGGTGGGAATGAGCAGTTCTTC. Translating it yields CASSLLAGGGNEQFF.

The rearrangement links TRBV15 to TRBJ1-1, with 8 bases lining up with TRBD1. Losses at the gene ends were 0 bases for V and 1 base for J; bases not matched to a gene: 1. Germline CDR1 LNHNV, CDR2 YYDKDF (reference sequence). The CDR3 covers 15 residues. CDR3 DNA: TGTGCCACCAGCAGAGAAGGACAGGGGAACACTGAAGCTTTCTTT. This gives the protein CATSREGQGNTEAFF.

This clone appeared once. This rearrangement joins TRBV4-3 to TRBJ2-3, with D perhaps assigned TRBD1 or TRBD2 (5 bases each). Trimming removed 0 bases from V and 1 base from J, with 8 bases in between. The germline V gene encodes CDR1 LGHNA and CDR2 YSLEER. The CDR3 length is 15 residues. CDR3 sequence reads: CASSQETGRTDTQYF. As DNA, the CDR3 is TGCGCCAGCAGCCAAGAGACGGGGCGCACAGATACGCAGTATTTT.

In the case of this clone: Other DNA variants within this sample encode the same CDR3. This sequence joins TRBV7-9 and TRBJ2-7, with D uncertain. V was shortened by 3 bases and J by 2 bases, with 5 bases between the two germline ends. The CDR3 is made up of 12 amino acids. Germline loops: CDR1 SEHNR, CDR2 FQNEAQ (reference sequence). The CDR3 region is CASSFTAYEQYF. CDR3 coding DNA: TGTGCCAGCAGCTTTACAGCCTACGAGCAGTACTTC. Full variable domain (remainder filled in from reference TRBV7-9 and TRBJ2-7): DTGVSQNPRHKITKRGQNVTFRCDPISEHNRLYWYRQTLGQGPEFLTYFQNEAQLEKSRLLSDRFSAERPKGSFSTLEIQRTEQGDSAMYLCASSFTAYEQYFGPGTRLTVT.

A few counts support this clone. This chain uses TRBV6-6 with TRBJ2-5; 7 nucleotides line up with TRBD1. Trimming cost V 6 bases and J 4 bases; bases outside gene matches: 11. The CDR3 consists of 15 residues. Germline CDR1 MNHNY, CDR2 SVGAGI (reference sequence). The CDR3 DNA sequence: TGTGCCAGCAGCCTCCACCGGGCAGGGGGAGAGACCCAGTACTTC. Translating it yields CASSLHRAGGETQYF.

The gene calls are TRBV9 and TRBJ2-5; D is uncertain. The CDR3 covers 16 residues. Germline assignment: CDR1 SGDLS and CDR2 YYNGEE. V was cut by 1 base and J by 7 bases, with 20 bases left in between. The CDR3 DNA reads TGTGCCAGCAGCGTAAGCCCGGGTGGAGCGACGGTGACCCAGTACTTC. As protein: CASSVSPGGATVTQYF. Full variable domain (rest looked up from reference TRBV9 and TRBJ2-5): DSGVTQTPKHLITATGQRVTLRCSPRSGDLSVYWYQQSLDQGLQFLIQYYNGEERAKGNILERFSAQQFPDLHSELNLSSLELGDSALYFCASSVSPGGATVTQYFGPGTRLLVL.

This sequence joins TRBV19 and TRBJ1-1; 8 nucleotides line up with TRBD1. The CDR3 has 17 amino acids. Unmatched junction bases numbered 16, after V lost 7 bases and J lost 3 bases. The germline CDR1 and CDR2 sequences are LNHDA and SQIVND (reference sequence). Written as DNA, the CDR3 is TGTGCCAGTACAGGGGGCATGGCTCGGGGTTGGGACACTGAAGCTTTCTTT. The encoded protein is CASTGGMARGWDTEAFF. The entire variable domain, with the rest obtained from reference TRBV19 and TRBJ1-1, is as follows: DGGITQSPKYLFRKEGQNVTLSCEQNLNHDAMYWYRQDPGQGLRLIYYSQIVNDFQKGDIAEGYSVSREKKESFPLTVTSAQKNPTAFYLCASTGGMARGWDTEAFFGQGTRLTVV.

The chain has TRBV6-4 and TRBJ2-5; no definite D call. The V end was cut by 9 bases, the J end by 3 bases, with 17 bases between. This CDR3 comprises 14 residues. Germline V gene data show CDR1 as MRHNA and CDR2 as SNTAGT. The CDR3 here is CAREILRSKETQYF. In nucleotides, the CDR3 is TGTGCCAGAGAGATCCTTAGGAGTAAAGAGACCCAGTACTTC.

For the CDR3, the DNA is TGTGCCAGCAGACCTACAGGGGGCAACTATGGCTACACCTTC. It encodes CASRPTGGNYGYTF. The V and J genes are TRBV7-2 and TRBJ1-2; 9 positions agree with TRBD1. The CDR3 has 14 amino acids. CDR1 and CDR2 (germline): SGHTA, FQGNSA. The ends lost 6 bases at V and 2 bases at J; junction bases unmatched: 4.

This clone was detected only a few times. The chain combines TRBV19 with TRBJ1-6; TRBD1 might be the D (5 bases). V gave up 4 bases and J gave up 5 bases, with 12 bases separating them. CDR3 length: 15 residues. Germline lookup yields CDR1 LNHDA and CDR2 SQIVND (reference sequence). The CDR3 bases are TGTGCCAGTAGTACCACCTGGGGGGATAATTCACCCCTCCACTTT. As protein: CASSTTWGDNSPLHF. Drawing the rest from reference TRBV19 and TRBJ1-6, the complete variable domain is DGGITQSPKYLFRKEGQNVTLSCEQNLNHDAMYWYRQDPGQGLRLIYYSQIVNDFQKGDIAEGYSVSREKKESFPLTVTSAQKNPTAFYLCASSTTWGDNSPLHFGNGTRLTVT.

The V and J genes are TRBV4-1 and TRBJ1-5; D uncertain. CDR1 is MGHRA, CDR2 YSYEKL, per germline. Trimming stripped 1 base from V and 2 bases from J, with 12 bases between. The CDR3 is made up of 16 amino acids. The CDR3 loop is CASSQGSFVGNQPQHF. The CDR3 DNA sequence: TGCGCCAGCAGCCAAGGCTCGTTCGTCGGCAATCAGCCCCAGCATTTT.

The chain is built from TRBV29-1 and TRBJ1-2; maybe TRBD1 (6 bases). Trimming shortened V by 4 bases and J by 4 bases, and 13 bases separated the two germline ends. The CDR3 is made up of 13 amino acids. Germline CDR1 reads SQVTM; CDR2 reads ANQGSEA. CDR3 DNA sequence: TGCAGCGTTGTTACTGGGGGCGGCTATGGCTACACCTTC. Translation: CSVVTGGGYGYTF.

The chain employs TRBV20-1 and TRBJ1-2; no clear D gene. Trimming stripped 5 bases from V and 6 bases from J, with 10 bases between. Germline values: CDR1 DFQATT, CDR2 SNEGSKA (reference sequence). The CDR3 runs 11 residues. CDR3 DNA: TGCAGTGCTCTAGGGTTAAATGGCTACACCTTC. Translation gives CSALGLNGYTF.

V usage is TRBV11-1 and J usage is TRBJ1-2, with TRBD1 matching over 11 bases. Germline CDR1 and CDR2: SGHAT and FQDESV (reference sequence). The CDR3 is 14 amino acids. V was clipped by 6 bases and J by 7 bases; unmatched bases: 7. This chain's CDR3 is CASSSTGTGGGYTF. In nucleotides, the CDR3 is TGTGCCAGCAGTTCTACCGGGACAGGGGGTGGCTACACCTTC.

The rearrangement links TRBV5-1 to TRBJ1-6; possible D gene TRBD1, 5 bases. The CDR3 has 14 amino acids. The germline V gene encodes CDR1 SGHRS and CDR2 YFSETQ. V shed 1 base and J shed 5 bases, with 7 bases lying between them. CDR3: CASSLLQDNSPLHF. Here the CDR3 DNA reads TGCGCCAGCAGCTTGCTACAGGATAATTCACCCCTCCACTTT.

This CDR3 is CASSITGTQETQYF. The CDR3 DNA reads as TGTGCCAGTAGTATTACCGGGACACAAGAGACCCAGTACTTC. The rearrangement links TRBV19 to TRBJ2-5; possibly TRBD1 for D (6 bases). CDR1 LNHDA and CDR2 SQIVND come from the germline V gene (reference sequence). This CDR3 contains 14 residues. Trimming shortened V by 3 bases and J by 2 bases, and 10 bases separated the two germline ends.

Concerning this clone itself: This sample also contains other DNA sequences that code for the same CDR3. This sequence joins TRBV5-1 and TRBJ1-5, with D perhaps matching TRBD1 (5 bases). Trimming left V 2 bases short and J 3 bases short, with 6 bases between. The CDR3 spans 13 residues. Germline CDR1 reads SGHRS; CDR2 reads YFSETQ. CDR3 coding DNA: TGCGCCAGCAGCTTAGGGGACAATCAGCCCCAGCATTTT. Its protein is CASSLGDNQPQHF.

The V gene is TRBV5-4, the J gene TRBJ2-5; TRBD1 agrees at 9 bases. J gave up 5 bases and V 0 bases, and 5 bases lay outside the gene matches. CDR1 and CDR2 (germline): SGHNT, YYREEE (reference sequence). This CDR3 is 15 amino acids long. DNA for the CDR3: TGTGCCAGCAGCTTGGGGGACAGGGTACCGGAGACCCAGTACTTC. Its translation is CASSLGDRVPETQYF.

The chain recombines TRBV5-8 with TRBJ1-1, with TRBD1 identical over 10 bases. Trimming at V came to 0 bases and at J to 8 bases, leaving 4 bases not matched to a gene. Germline assignment: CDR1 SGHTS and CDR2 YDEGEE. The CDR3 is made up of 14 amino acids. CDR3 amino acids: CASSLGTGGDEAFF. The CDR3 DNA sequence: TGTGCCAGCAGCTTGGGGACAGGGGGTGACGAAGCTTTCTTT.

The J gene is TRBJ1-6, the V gene TRBV28, with TRBD1 identical over 7 bases. With 1 base clipped from V and 8 bases from J, the junction kept 11 bases outside the gene matches. Germline V gene data show CDR1 as MDHEN and CDR2 as SYDVKM. The CDR3 runs 17 residues. The CDR3 sequence: CASSLLSIRGLDSPLHF. CDR3 nucleotide sequence: TGTGCCAGCAGTTTATTGAGTATCAGGGGGTTGGATTCACCCCTCCACTTT.

The chain uses TRBV27 and TRBJ1-6, with D perhaps matching TRBD1 (6 bases). From germline, CDR1 is MNHEY and CDR2 SMNVEV (reference sequence). The CDR3 contains 16 residues. The V and J ends lost 7 bases and 8 bases respectively, with 21 bases between them. The CDR3 DNA reads as TGTGCCAGCACCCGGACAGCCAACCTGATCCATTCACCCCTCCACTTT. Translated: CASTRTANLIHSPLHF.

The chain carries TRBV4-3 and TRBJ2-2; D remains ambiguous. V shed 0 bases and J shed 4 bases, with 6 bases lying between them. Germline CDR1 and CDR2: LGHNA and YSLEER. The CDR3 runs 14 residues. The CDR3 bases are TGCGCCAGCAGCCAAGAAGCCTCCACCGGGGAGCTGTTTTTT. It is translated as CASSQEASTGELFF.

In this sample, this clone turned up many times. The chain couples TRBV19 to TRBJ1-5, with D unclear. The CDR3 runs to 15 residues. V lost 1 base and J lost 0, with 7 bases in between. Germline CDR1 LNHDA, CDR2 SQIVND (reference sequence). The CDR3 protein is CASSIARYSNQPQHF. DNA of the CDR3: TGTGCCAGTAGTATAGCCAGGTATAGCAATCAGCCCCAGCATTTT.

Regarding this clone: This same CDR3 is encoded by further DNA sequences in the sample. CDR3 DNA sequence: TGTGCCAGCAGTTTGTCCAGGGCCGGGGAGCTGTTTTTT. Residues: CASSLSRAGELFF. The V call is TRBV11-2, the J call TRBJ2-2; D perhaps matches TRBD1 (5 bases). CDR3 length equals 13 residues. V shed 6 bases and J shed 6 bases, with 11 bases lying between them. CDR1 and CDR2 (germline): SGHAT, FQNNGV.

This chain joins TRBV18 and TRBJ1-1, with D possibly being TRBD1 (5 bases). V lost 3 bases and J lost 1, with 18 bases in between. From germline, CDR1 is KGHSH and CDR2 LQKENI. The CDR3 spans 17 residues. DNA of the CDR3: TGTGCCAGCTCACCCCTGGACACGTTCCGATCGAACACTGAAGCTTTCTTT. It specifies CASSPLDTFRSNTEAFF. The full variable domain, completed using reference TRBV18 and TRBJ1-1, is NAGVMQNPRHLVRRRGQEARLRCSPMKGHSHVYWYRQLPEEGLKFMVYLQKENIIDESGMPKERFSAEFPKEGPSILRIQQVVRGDSAAYFCASSPLDTFRSNTEAFFGQGTRLTVV.

This clone appeared a single time. Other DNA sequences of this sample code for an identical CDR3. The chain joins TRBV5-1 to TRBJ2-5; no firm D call. Germline V gene data show CDR1 as SGHRS and CDR2 as YFSETQ. Trimming cost V 0 bases and J 3 bases, with 9 bases left between them. The CDR3 totals 14 residues. The DNA for the CDR3 is TGCGCCAGCAGCTTGGGCGCCGGCGAAGAGACCCAGTACTTC. Protein product: CASSLGAGEETQYF.

The chain employs TRBV6-5 and TRBJ1-3; 10 bases fit TRBD1. Unmatched junction bases numbered 7, after V lost 5 bases and J lost 9 bases. The CDR3 sequence is 14 residues long. Germline V gene lookup returns CDR1 MNHEY and CDR2 SVGAGI. CDR3 sequence (DNA): TGTGCCAGCAGTGTCGACAGGGGGCTCGTCACCATATATTTT. Encoded protein: CASSVDRGLVTIYF.

The chain carries TRBV5-6 and TRBJ2-7; D call uncertain. Germline CDR1 SGHDT, CDR2 YYEEEE. The length of the CDR3 is 14 residues. Deletions cut 4 bases from V and 3 bases from J, with 14 bases between. The CDR3 bases are TGTGCCAGCAGCCCCGGTCATGCCCTCTACGAGCAGTACTTC. Protein: CASSPGHALYEQYF.

This sequence joins TRBV5-1 and TRBJ2-2, with a tentative D call TRBD2 (5 bases). Trimming removed 3 bases from V and 6 bases from J, with 12 bases in between. CDR3 length: 14 amino acids. Germline V gives CDR1 SGHRS, CDR2 YFSETQ. In DNA, the CDR3 is TGCGCCAGCAGCTCAAGACTGGAGGCCGGGGAGCTGTTTTTT. It is translated as CASSSRLEAGELFF. The variable domain in full, completed from reference TRBV5-1 and TRBJ2-2, reads KAGVTQTPRYLIKTRGQQVTLSCSPISGHRSVSWYQQTPGQGLQFLFEYFSETQRNKGNFPGRFSGRQFSNSRSEMNVSTLELGDSALYLCASSSRLEAGELFFGEGSRLTVL.